The 17 T cell receptor beta chains below were found in one sample sequenced in a study of T cell responses to AZD1222 COVID-19 vaccine. The data were produced by immunoSEQ multiplex PCR, yet TCRdb's version contains in-frame clones alone and is incomplete. The sample lists tens of thousands of clones; around 90% were seen once. The specimen was peripheral blood, collected on day 0 of AZD1222 vaccination. Every receptor here comes from an adult in good health.

The chain is built from TRBV18 and TRBJ1-1; D perhaps matches TRBD1 (5 bases). Per germline, CDR1 KGHSH and CDR2 LQKENI. V was cut by 7 bases and J by 3 bases, with 12 bases left in between. CDR3 length: 13 amino acids. In DNA, the CDR3 is TGTGCCAGCTTAGGAGGGGCGGACACTGAAGCTTTCTTT. As protein: CASLGGADTEAFF. Supplemented by reference TRBV18 and TRBJ1-1, the full variable domain reads NAGVMQNPRHLVRRRGQEARLRCSPMKGHSHVYWYRQLPEEGLKFMVYLQKENIIDESGMPKERFSAEFPKEGPSILRIQQVVRGDSAAYFCASLGGADTEAFFGQGTRLTVV.

This clone was seen a single time. The chain employs TRBV5-4 and TRBJ1-2, with a weak D call TRBD1 (5 bases). Germline-derived CDR1 and CDR2 are SGHNT and YYREEE (reference sequence). V was shortened by 4 bases and J by 0 bases, with 10 bases between the two germline ends. This CDR3 is 14 amino acids long. The CDR3 loop is CASSPSGANYGYTF. CDR3 sequence (DNA): TGTGCCAGCAGCCCCTCGGGGGCTAACTATGGCTACACCTTC.

The V call is TRBV6-5, the J call TRBJ1-1; unclear D gene. The ends were cut back, 7 bases at V and 4 bases at J, with 13 bases in the middle. The CDR3 is 13 residues long. The germline V gene encodes CDR1 MNHEY and CDR2 SVGAGI. CDR3 in DNA: TGTGCCAGCAAGGCGGGTGTGGGCACTGAAGCTTTCTTT. Translated: CASKAGVGTEAFF.

The chain links TRBV7-2 to TRBJ1-6, with 9 bases aligning to TRBD1. Trimming took 4 bases from V and 9 from J; bases not matched to a gene: 4. This CDR3 spans 14 amino acids. From germline, CDR1 is SGHTA and CDR2 FQGNSA. The CDR3 here is CASSSGQGFSPLHF. DNA for the CDR3: TGTGCCAGCAGCTCGGGACAGGGTTTTTCACCCCTCCACTTT. The whole variable domain, filled in from reference TRBV7-2 and TRBJ1-6, reads GAGVSQSPSNKVTEKGKDVELRCDPISGHTALYWYRQSLGQGLEFLIYFQGNSAPDKSGLPSDRFSAERTGGSVSTLTIQRTQQEDSAVYLCASSSGQGFSPLHFGNGTRLTVT.

This chain joins TRBV9 and TRBJ1-1; TRBD1 aligns across 8 bases. The CDR3 consists of 18 residues. The V segment lost 0 bases and the J segment 1 base; nucleotides outside the gene matches: 11. Germline V gene lookup returns CDR1 SGDLS and CDR2 YYNGEE. In DNA form, the CDR3 reads TGTGCCAGCAGCGTAGCTACAGGGGGGGGCTTTGGGAACACTGAAGCTTTCTTT. This sequence encodes CASSVATGGGFGNTEAFF.

This clone was recorded only once. The chain recombines TRBV19 with TRBJ1-5; 9 nucleotides agree with TRBD1. The CDR3 length is 16 residues. The ends lost 6 bases at V and 0 bases at J; junction bases unmatched: 6. Germline V CDR1 and CDR2: LNHDA, SQIVND (reference sequence). The CDR3 spells CASRGQGISSNQPQHF. The CDR3, as DNA: TGTGCCAGTAGGGGACAGGGCATAAGTAGCAATCAGCCCCAGCATTTT.

V gene TRBV6-5 combines with J gene TRBJ2-1; a weak D match, TRBD2 (5 bases). This CDR3 spans 14 amino acids. Trimming took off 6 bases at V and 9 bases at J, with 18 bases between the two ends. Looked up from germline, CDR1 is MNHEY and CDR2 is SVGAGI. The CDR3 DNA reads TGTGCCAGCAGACAGCGGACGGGGATGGGTGAGCAGTTCTTC. It translates to CASRQRTGMGEQFF.

The chain employs TRBV3-1 (or the pseudogene TRBV3-2) and TRBJ1-2; 7 nucleotides agree with TRBD1. Germline loops: CDR1 LGHDT, CDR2 YNNKEL (reference sequence). Trimming took 3 bases from V and 5 from J; bases not matched to a gene: 9. The CDR3 is 15 residues long. The CDR3 bases are TGTGCCAGCAGCCAGCGACAGGGTGGGAGTTATGGCTACACCTTC. Encoded protein: CASSQRQGGSYGYTF.

CDR3 nucleotides: TGTGCCAGTAAGAATCCCCCGGGGGGCGCAGCTTTCTTT. It specifies CASKNPPGGAAFF. The chain recombines TRBV19 with TRBJ1-1, with D maybe TRBD1 (6 bases). V was trimmed by 7 bases and J by 10 bases, leaving 19 bases between them. Looked up from germline, CDR1 is LNHDA and CDR2 is SQIVND (reference sequence). The CDR3 consists of 13 residues.

This chain uses TRBV14 with TRBJ2-2; D possibly corresponds to TRBD2 (6 bases). Trimming pared 6 bases from V and 7 bases from J, leaving 18 bases between. Germline CDR1 SGHDN, CDR2 FVKESK. The CDR3 has 15 residues. The CDR3 here is CASRRLGGVVGELFF. The DNA for the CDR3 is TGTGCCAGCAGACGCCTAGGAGGGGTCGTCGGGGAGCTGTTTTTT.

The gene calls are TRBV28 and TRBJ2-6, with 7 positions matching TRBD1. CDR1 and CDR2 (germline): MDHEN, SYDVKM. The trim removed 1 base at V and 0 bases at J, leaving 21 bases unmatched. The CDR3 covers 23 residues. The CDR3: CASSLYLWGTRDRADSGANVLTF. The CDR3 DNA follows: TGTGCCAGCAGTTTATATCTATGGGGAACCAGGGACAGAGCTGACTCTGGGGCCAACGTCCTGACTTTC.

For this clone: Germline is not matched at one junction end, which may reflect a read error. This chain's CDR3 is CASSKEARGPQFF. CDR3 coding DNA: TGTGCCAGCAGCAAAGAGGCCAGGGGGCCGCAGTTCTTC. The chain is built from TRBV3-1 (or the pseudogene TRBV3-2) and TRBJ2-1; 8 nucleotides align to TRBD1. This CDR3 is built from 13 residues. Germline V lookup: CDR1 LGHDT, CDR2 YNNKEL (reference sequence).

The genes are TRBV5-6 and TRBJ2-4, with D unclear. Germline V CDR1 and CDR2: SGHDT, YYEEEE. The CDR3 spans 13 residues. Trimming pared 3 bases from V and 0 bases from J, leaving 4 bases between. The CDR3 coding sequence is TGTGCCAGCAGCTCAATAGCCAAAAACATTCAGTACTTC. Its translation: CASSSIAKNIQYF.

The chain recombines TRBV6-2 or TRBV6-3 with TRBJ2-3; no clear D gene. Germline CDR1 and CDR2: MNHEY and SVGEGT. V was trimmed by 6 bases and J by 2 bases, leaving 15 bases between them. The length of the CDR3 is 15 residues. The CDR3 region has the DNA TGTGCCAGCAGCCGCCATGCTGACAACACAGATACGCAGTATTTT. The encoded protein is CASSRHADNTDTQYF.

This clone was seen once. The chain links TRBV2 to TRBJ2-6; TRBD2 might be the D (5 bases). The CDR3 is 16 residues long. Germline assignment: CDR1 SNHLY and CDR2 FYNNEI. The V and J ends lost 6 bases and 2 bases respectively, with 14 bases between them. Here the CDR3 reads CASRARATTGANVLTF. Here the CDR3 DNA reads TGTGCCAGCAGGGCGAGGGCCACAACTGGGGCCAACGTCCTGACTTTC.

The gene calls are TRBV11-1 and TRBJ2-6; tentative D call: TRBD1 (5 bases). Germline V lookup: CDR1 SGHAT, CDR2 FQDESV (reference sequence). The CDR3 covers 15 residues. Between the trimmed V and J ends, which lost 1 base and 7 bases, there was a span of 11 bases. The CDR3 here is CASSLEGRRANVLTF. The CDR3 DNA is TGTGCCAGCAGCTTAGAGGGGCGACGAGCCAACGTCCTGACTTTC.

The V call is TRBV5-6, the J call TRBJ2-5; 10 bases match TRBD2. Looked up from germline, CDR1 is SGHDT and CDR2 is YYEEEE. V lost 1 base and J lost 1; bases outside the gene matches: 1. CDR3 length equals 15 residues. CDR3 region: CASSLIAGGQETQYF. DNA for the CDR3: TGTGCCAGCAGCTTGATAGCGGGGGGCCAAGAGACCCAGTACTTC.